This TCR beta chain stems from a study of blood T cells in healthy people across ages. Through a sample-barcoded 5' primer and a J-beta primer mix, a second PCR was run for roughly 7 to 12 cycles. Via MiXCR, TCRdb re-called the 5' RACE reads, giving one row per CDR3 protein. In the table there are 2 million or so distinct CDR3 sequences, approximately 50% of which are singletons. The CDR3 length is 15 residues. Between the trimmed V and J ends, which lost 5 bases and 4 bases, there was a span of 15 bases. Per the germline V gene, CDR1 is PRHDT and CDR2 is FYEKMQ (reference sequence). Study-level findings and limits: Significant beta diversity loss was already apparent by age approximately 40, declining roughly linearly. The study lacked donor CMV status, which possibly confounded expanded clonotype changes.

Total RNA, at least 5 micrograms per sample, was extracted from PBMCs. In the case of this clonotype: The antigen is not known.

The chain joins TRBV13 to TRBJ2-1; D may correspond to TRBD1 or TRBD2 (5 bases each). Sequencing used blood. This clonotype originated in a woman in her forties in good health. The CDR3 DNA reads TGTGCCAGCAGCCTCCCCGGGACGGAATACAATGAGCAGTTCTTC. It translates to CASSLPGTEYNEQFF.